The clone carrying this TCR beta chain came up once. Its antigen remains unknown. This sample is drawn from a study of T cell responses to AZD1222 COVID-19 vaccine. Study-wide results and caveats: The sample set comprised mostly white British donors with more females, and clonal diversity was possibly underestimated. Across spike, vaccine-associated CD4 TCRs were found, dominant at 160-218 and 743-854. Only five to seven individuals given AZD1222 were seropositive at baseline. Repertoire sampling occurred only after the peak T cell response.

Germline V gives CDR1 LNHDA, CDR2 SQIVND (reference sequence). The ends lost 3 bases at V and 3 bases at J; junction bases unmatched: 9. This CDR3 comprises 16 residues. Sequencing used immunoSEQ multiplex PCR; TCRdb keeps in-frame clones, though not all of them. The table includes under 140,000 clones, approximately 94% detected once. The specimen was peripheral blood, collected 28 days after the second AZD1222 dose. This TCR came from an adult who received the AZD1222 COVID-19 vaccine. The rearrangement links TRBV19 to TRBJ2-5, with TRBD2 matching 8 bases. The chain's CDR3 is CASSIWSGRGKETQYF. Written as DNA, the CDR3 is TGTGCCAGTAGTATTTGGAGCGGGAGAGGGAAAGAGACCCAGTACTTC.